This TCR beta chain was captured by sequencing in a study of T cells after posttransplantation cyclophosphamide. A marrow graft followed busulfan-fludarabine conditioning, with cyclophosphamide on days +3 and +4. CDR3 length: 14 amino acids. Germline assignment: CDR1 MGHDK and CDR2 SYGVNS. V shed 3 bases, J shed 2 bases, and the junction held 4 bases outside the gene matches. Data came from immunoSEQ multiplex PCR; TCRdb stores just in-frame clones and leaves some out. The repertoire consists of 5,500 to 7,500 clones, with about 92% occurring once and the leading ten covering 4% to 5.5%. V gene TRBV25-1 combines with J gene TRBJ2-7; 7 bases line up with TRBD1. Sequenced material: CD8+ T cells sorted from blood, taken after allogeneic stem cell transplant with posttransplant cyclophosphamide. This receptor was obtained from a male patient between 60 and 69 years old who received an allogeneic stem cell transplant from a related donor and was CMV-positive. The T cells may partly be graft donor cells. The CDR3 protein is CASSEAGQAYEQYF. The CDR3 DNA reads as TGTGCCAGCAGTGAGGCAGGACAGGCCTACGAGCAGTACTTC.